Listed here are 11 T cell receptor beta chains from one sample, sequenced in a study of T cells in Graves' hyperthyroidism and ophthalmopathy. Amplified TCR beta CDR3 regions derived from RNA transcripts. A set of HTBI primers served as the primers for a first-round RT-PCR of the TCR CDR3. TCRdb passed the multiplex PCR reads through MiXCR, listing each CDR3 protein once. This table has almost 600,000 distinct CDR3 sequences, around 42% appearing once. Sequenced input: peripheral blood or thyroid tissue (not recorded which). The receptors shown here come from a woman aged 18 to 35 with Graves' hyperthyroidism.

In DNA, the CDR3 is TGCGCCAGCAGCCGGGGGTCAGGGTATGGCGAGCAGTACTTC. Translating gives CASSRGSGYGEQYF. V gene TRBV5-1 combines with J gene TRBJ2-7; TRBD2 might be the D (6 bases). Germline V CDR1 and CDR2: SGHRS, YFSETQ. Trimming removed 4 bases from V and 6 bases from J, with 17 bases in between. The CDR3 spans 14 residues.

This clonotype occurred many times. For the CDR3, the DNA is TGTGCCAGCAGCTTAGATGGCAGGGGGCTCGAAAAACTGTTTTTT. Encoded protein: CASSLDGRGLEKLFF. The V gene is TRBV7-9, the J gene TRBJ1-4; 8 nucleotides line up with TRBD1. Germline V gives CDR1 SEHNR, CDR2 FQNEAQ (reference sequence). The V gene end was trimmed by 1 base and the J gene end by 8 bases; junction bases not matched to a gene: 6. The CDR3 runs to 15 residues.

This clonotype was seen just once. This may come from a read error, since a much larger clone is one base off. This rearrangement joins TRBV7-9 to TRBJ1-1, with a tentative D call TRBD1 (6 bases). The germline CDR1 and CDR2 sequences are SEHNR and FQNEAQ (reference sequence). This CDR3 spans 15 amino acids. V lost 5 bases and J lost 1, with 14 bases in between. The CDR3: CASSSEGRGNTEAFF. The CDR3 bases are TGTGCCAGCAGCAGCGAGGGCAGGGGGAACACTGAAGCTTTCTTT.

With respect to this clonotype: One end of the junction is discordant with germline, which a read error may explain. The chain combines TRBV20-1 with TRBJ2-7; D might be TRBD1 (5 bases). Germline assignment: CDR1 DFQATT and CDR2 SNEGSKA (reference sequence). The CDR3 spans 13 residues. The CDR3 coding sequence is TGCAGTGCTAGAGAGGGGCAGACCTACGGGCAGTACTTC. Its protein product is CSAREGQTYGQYF.

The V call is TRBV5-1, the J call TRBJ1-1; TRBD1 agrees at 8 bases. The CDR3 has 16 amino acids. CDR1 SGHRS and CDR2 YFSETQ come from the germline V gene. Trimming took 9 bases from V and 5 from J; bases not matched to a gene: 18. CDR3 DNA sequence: TGCGCCACAAAAAGATCGACAGGGGCCTCAACGACTGAAGCTTTCTTT. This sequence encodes CATKRSTGASTTEAFF.

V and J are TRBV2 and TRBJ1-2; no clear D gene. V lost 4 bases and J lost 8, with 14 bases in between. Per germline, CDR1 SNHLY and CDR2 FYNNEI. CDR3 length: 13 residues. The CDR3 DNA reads TGTGCCAGCAGTGTGGCAAGCCAAGGAGGCTACACCTTC. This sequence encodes CASSVASQGGYTF.

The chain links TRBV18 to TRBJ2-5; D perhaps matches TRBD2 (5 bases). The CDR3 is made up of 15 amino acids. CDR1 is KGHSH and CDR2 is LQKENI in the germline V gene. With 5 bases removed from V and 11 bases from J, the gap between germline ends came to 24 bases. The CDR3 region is CASSSRTGSTDTQYF. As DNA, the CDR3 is TGTGCCAGCTCATCCCGGACGGGAAGCACAGATACGCAGTACTTC.

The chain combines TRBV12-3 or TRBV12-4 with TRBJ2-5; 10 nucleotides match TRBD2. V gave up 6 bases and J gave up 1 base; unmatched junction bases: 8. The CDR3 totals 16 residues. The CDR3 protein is CASSHGAGGIQETQYF. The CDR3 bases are TGTGCCAGCAGCCATGGAGCGGGAGGGATCCAAGAGACCCAGTACTTC.

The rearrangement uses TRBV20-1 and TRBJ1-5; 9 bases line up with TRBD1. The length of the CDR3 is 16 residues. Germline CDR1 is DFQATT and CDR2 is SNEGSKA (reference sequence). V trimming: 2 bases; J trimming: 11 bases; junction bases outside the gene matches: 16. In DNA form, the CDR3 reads TGCAGTGCTAGACCGGGACAGGGAGGACTAGGAGAGACCCAGCATTTT. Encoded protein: CSARPGQGGLGETQHF.

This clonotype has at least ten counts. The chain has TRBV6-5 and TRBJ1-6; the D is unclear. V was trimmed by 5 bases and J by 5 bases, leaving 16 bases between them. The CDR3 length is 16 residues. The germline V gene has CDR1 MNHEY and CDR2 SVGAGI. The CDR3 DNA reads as TGTGCCAGCAGTGAAATAGGGCCTCCAGATAATTCACCCCTCCACTTT. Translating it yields CASSEIGPPDNSPLHF.

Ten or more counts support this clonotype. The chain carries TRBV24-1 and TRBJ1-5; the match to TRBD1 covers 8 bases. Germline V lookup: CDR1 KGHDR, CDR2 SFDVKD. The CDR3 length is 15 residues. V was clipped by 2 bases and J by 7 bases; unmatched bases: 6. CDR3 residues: CATSDSDRAWQPQHF. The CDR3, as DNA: TGTGCCACCAGTGATTCGGACAGGGCTTGGCAGCCCCAGCATTTT.